Sequencing of this T cell receptor (beta chain) was carried out in a study of shared clonotypes between healthy human individuals (dated by TCRdb to 2018 to 2020). Regarding the complete study: The cohort comprised a couple of women and a few men aged 18 to 49 years. For each donor, three plates each were used for CD4 naive and CD4 memory, two plates were used for CD8 naive, and one plate was used for CD8 memory. To estimate repertoire size and how much clonotype sharing occurs between individuals, the study deeply sequenced the blood TCR repertoires of five healthy adults. To increase sequencing depth and limit assay-specific biases, different laboratories used diverse techniques to prepare libraries and sequence TCR repertoires. Between about 0.85 and 9.5 billion PBMCs per donor were obtained by leukapheresis. The full study reports these points: Even with the large sequencing depth, rarefaction of the sorted-subset datasets indicated that sequencing was incomplete. Pairwise subsampling led to the expectation that sequencing depth would affect the degree of clonotype sharing among donors. Estimated clonotype richness was generally larger for naive than for memory subsets. Because the study included a small number of donors, the genetic and exposure-history diversity represented was limited. Compared with non-shared clonotypes, the clonotypes found in all four sorted-subset donors had higher generation probabilities. Across a handful of donors, approximately 4.6% of naive CD4, 3% to 3.5% of naive CD8, under 2.5% of memory CD4, and roughly 0.4% of memory CD8 clonotypes were shared. Sampling was restricted to blood, and TCR repertoires in tissues likely differ from the TCR repertoires found in blood.

Donors were healthy HIV-negative adults with no recently reported acute infections or vaccinations. Only Caucasian adults living in Nashville, Tennessee, USA were represented among the donors. CD8 memory samples consisted of magnetically selected CD45RO+ cells combined with CCR7-negative CD45RA+ effector memory (TemRA) cells. Blood was obtained by leukapheresis, after which PBMCs were separated by Ficoll-Histopaque density gradient centrifugation and cryopreserved in liquid nitrogen vapor phase. Analytical flow cytometry was used to check the purity and quantity of each magnetically sorted T cell population. From each sorted fraction, genomic DNA was isolated and quantified by UV absorbance on a Nanodrop 2000c. Comments on this clone: Its antigen target is currently unknown. It has no much larger one-base neighbor in the sample; base qualities were not kept.

The germline ends are 19 bases apart after V is trimmed by 8 bases and J by 8 bases. As encoded in the germline V gene (reference sequence), CDR1 is LNHDA while CDR2 is SQIVND. Measured from the cysteine to the phenylalanine, the CDR3 is 15 residues long. Only the CDR3 portion is preserved as DNA: 45 bases, with reading frame beginning at the first base. Using the deep immunoSEQ assay, multiplex PCR amplified TCR CDR3 regions from genomic DNA. Extracted genomic DNA from each cell subset was spread evenly across all wells of several immunoSEQ 96-well plates, with each plate serving as a replicate. For sorted subsets, each replicate PCR was loaded with 200 ng genomic DNA, equivalent to some 27,000 T cell genomes. The purified libraries were quantified using a Qubit 3.0 fluorometer, sized with a Bioanalyzer 2100, and then quantified again using the KAPA Library Quantification kit. A separate single-read 150-cycle Illumina NextSeq 550 flow cell was used to sequence each immunoSEQ 96-well plate. In the source study's methods: Because only junctional sequences without quality scores were contained in the immunoSEQ output, filtering matching that applied to full-length reads could not be performed. Sequences were annotated with PyIR, a Python wrapper for IgBLAST v1.9, and V/J genes and CDR3 were assigned using IMGT germline references. Any read was removed if the V/J assignment was weak (E-value above 1e-6), the CDR3 was missing, or the read contained stop codons, out-of-frame junctions, or ambiguous translated residues. A V3J clonotype was defined by an identical inferred V gene, J gene, and CDR3 amino acid sequence. Percentage overlap between repertoires was calculated by dividing the number of shared unique clonotypes by the size of the smaller repertoire. Richness of each repertoire was evaluated using RTK rarefaction, the Chao1 estimator, and Recon v2.1 estimates of unobserved clonotypes. Generation probabilities for all TCRbeta clonotypes obtained by the gDNA method from four donors were computed using OLGA. Not all clones reach the TCRdb copy of this immuneACCESS table, which keeps in-frame sequences only. Checked studies attribute under half of the gap to unresolved V genes and leave the rest unexplained. Clonal size and the V and J genes are those of that table, whereas D and trimming came from the DNA. This sample comprises around 320,000 clones, around 86% of them detected only once. The ten biggest clones cover under 20% of the sample.

The clonotype was recovered from a man younger than 30 in good health. The sample was memory CD8+ T cells sorted from blood. The cell subset or site label here, explained by the study, means: CD45RO+ cells pooled with CCR7-negative TemRA cells. The chain is assembled from TRBV19 and TRBJ2-6; TRBD2 is possibly the D segment (6 matching bases). CDR3 reads: CASGGAPGLPNVLTF. The nucleotide sequence is given as TGTGCCAGTGGAGGGGCCCCCGGTTTGCCCAACGTCCTGACTTTC.